The 18 T cell receptor beta chains below all came from one sample that was sequenced in a study of T-cell reconstitution after alpha-beta-depleted transplantation in children. For TCRbeta, the library was prepared with unique molecular identifiers. TCRdb re-analysed the PCR reads in MiXCR, keeping a single row per CDR3 protein. The repertoire holds about 580,000 distinct CDR3 sequences, with 25% to 30% as singletons. Sequencing used PBMCs, obtained before TCRalphabeta/CD19-depleted stem cell transplant. Receptor source: a boy under two years old with Wiskott-Aldrich syndrome, due to receive a stem cell transplant.

V usage is TRBV12-3 or TRBV12-4 and J usage is TRBJ2-1; 12 bases line up with TRBD2. Trimming removed 6 bases from V and 6 bases from J; junction bases left unmatched: 6. The CDR3 is 15 amino acids. CDR3 nucleotides: TGTGCCAGCAGCGGGACTAGCGGGTTCTTCAATGAGCAGTTCTTC. The encoded protein is CASSGTSGFFNEQFF.

V gene TRBV30 combines with J gene TRBJ2-1; D is unresolved. Deletions cut 1 base from V and 7 bases from J, with 5 bases between. The CDR3 loop spans 11 amino acids. Germline V gene data show CDR1 as GTSNPN and CDR2 as SVGIG (reference sequence). The CDR3 loop is CAWSARNEQFF. The DNA of the CDR3 is TGTGCCTGGAGTGCTAGAAATGAGCAGTTCTTC.

The CDR3 DNA follows: TGTGCCAGCAGCCGGGGGGAGATGACTGAAGCTTTCTTT. Encoded protein: CASSRGEMTEAFF. J is TRBJ1-1 and V is TRBV5-6; possible D gene TRBD1, 5 bases. Germline V CDR1 and CDR2: SGHDT, YYEEEE. The CDR3 is made up of 13 amino acids. V was clipped by 4 bases and J by 5 bases, with 12 bases between them.

The chain couples TRBV5-1 to TRBJ2-1; D is unclear. Germline CDR1 reads SGHRS; CDR2 reads YFSETQ. Between the trimmed V and J ends, which lost 1 base and 3 bases, there was a span of 17 bases. The CDR3 extends over 17 amino acids. The CDR3 bases are TGCGCCAGCAGCTTGTTCGATATCTATCCTTTCTACAATGAGCAGTTCTTC. Translating gives CASSLFDIYPFYNEQFF. The full variable domain, its missing parts supplied by reference TRBV5-1 and TRBJ2-1, is KAGVTQTPRYLIKTRGQQVTLSCSPISGHRSVSWYQQTPGQGLQFLFEYFSETQRNKGNFPGRFSGRQFSNSRSEMNVSTLELGDSALYLCASSLFDIYPFYNEQFFGPGTRLTVL.

A few counts support this clonotype. The V and J genes are TRBV5-6 and TRBJ2-7; 7 bases are a match to TRBD2. Germline V CDR1 and CDR2: SGHDT, YYEEEE. This CDR3 has 15 residues. V shed 0 bases, J shed 3 bases, and the junction held 6 bases outside the gene matches. The CDR3 sequence is CASSLERGYVYEQYF. For the CDR3, the DNA is TGTGCCAGCAGCTTGGAGCGGGGCTATGTCTACGAGCAGTACTTC.

J is TRBJ2-1 and V is TRBV5-1, with D possibly TRBD2 on 6 matching bases. CDR3 length: 12 residues. Trimming cost V 4 bases and J 9 bases, with 11 bases left between them. Germline-derived CDR1 and CDR2 are SGHRS and YFSETQ. In nucleotides, the CDR3 is TGCGCCAGCAGCCCGGCAGCGGGTGAGCAGTTCTTC. Its translation: CASSPAAGEQFF.

V and J are TRBV29-1 and TRBJ1-2, with TRBD1 matching over 8 bases. CDR1 SQVTM and CDR2 ANQGSEA come from the germline V gene. V lost 4 bases to trimming and J lost 1 base; unmatched junction nucleotides: 8. The CDR3 runs to 15 residues. The CDR3 nucleotides read TGCAGCGTTGTGATCAGGGGGCGACTTAACTATGGCTACACCTTC. It codes for CSVVIRGRLNYGYTF.

The sample holds a few counts of this clonotype. The V and J genes are TRBV7-2 and TRBJ1-4; TRBD1 matches at 7 bases. The CDR3 loop spans 17 amino acids. CDR1 and CDR2 from the germline V gene are SGHTA and FQGNSA. The V gene end was trimmed by 1 base and the J gene end by 6 bases; junction bases not matched to a gene: 11. The CDR3 sequence: CASSLGLSPTGYEKLFF. The CDR3 DNA reads TGTGCCAGCAGCTTAGGGCTGTCGCCGACAGGGTATGAAAAACTGTTTTTT.

This clonotype was seen more than once but under ten times. This chain uses TRBV12-3 or TRBV12-4 with TRBJ2-7; D remains unclear. This CDR3 is built from 14 residues. With 3 bases removed from V and 1 base from J, the gap between germline ends came to 10 bases. CDR3 sequence: CASSFLGISYEQYF. CDR3 nucleotides: TGTGCCAGCAGTTTCTTAGGGATATCCTACGAGCAGTACTTC.

The chain carries TRBV15 and TRBJ2-6, with D possibly being TRBD2 (5 bases). Germline CDR1 LNHNV, CDR2 YYDKDF (reference sequence). The CDR3 covers 16 residues. V gave up 5 bases and J gave up 4 bases, with 15 bases separating them. Here the CDR3 reads CATSVRLAAGANVLTF. In nucleotides, the CDR3 is TGTGCCACCAGCGTGCGTCTAGCTGCCGGGGCCAACGTCCTGACTTTC.

The chain joins TRBV5-1 to TRBJ1-1, with D perhaps matching TRBD1 (5 bases). Deletions cut 2 bases from V and 1 base from J, with 15 bases between. The CDR3 consists of 16 residues. CDR1 is SGHRS and CDR2 is YFSETQ in the germline V gene. CDR3 sequence: CASSFQPGPQNTEAFF. Here the CDR3 DNA reads TGCGCCAGCAGCTTTCAGCCAGGGCCACAGAACACTGAAGCTTTCTTT.

This clonotype was counted a few times. CDR3 loop: CASSPGGWQETQYF. The CDR3 bases are TGTGCCAGCAGTCCAGGGGGATGGCAAGAGACCCAGTACTTC. This chain uses TRBV28 with TRBJ2-5; 7 nucleotides align to TRBD1. After removal of 5 bases from V and 2 bases from J, the junction contained 5 bases not matched to a gene. This CDR3 contains 14 residues. Germline lookup yields CDR1 MDHEN and CDR2 SYDVKM.

The table lists this clonotype with a few counts. This chain connects TRBV28 to TRBJ2-7, with TRBD2 matching over 9 bases. The CDR3 is 20 amino acids. J gave up 5 bases and V 7 bases, and 27 bases lay outside the gene matches. The V gene's germline CDR1 is MDHEN and CDR2 SYDVKM. This CDR3 is CASTPSYPYLLAGEFNEQYF. CDR3 in DNA: TGTGCCAGCACACCTTCTTACCCGTATCTGTTAGCGGGAGAATTCAACGAGCAGTACTTC.

The chain has TRBV20-1 and TRBJ2-5; 14 bases are shared with TRBD2. Germline V lookup: CDR1 DFQATT, CDR2 SNEGSKA (reference sequence). The CDR3 is 12 amino acids. CDR3 nucleotides: TGCAGCGCTGGACTAGCGGGAGGAACCCAGTACTTC. It yields the protein CSAGLAGGTQYF.

J is TRBJ2-1 and V is TRBV28, with D perhaps being TRBD1 or TRBD2 (6 bases each). Germline CDR1 is MDHEN and CDR2 is SYDVKM. The CDR3 runs 11 residues. V dropped 9 bases and J dropped 10 bases, with 13 bases sitting between them. CDR3 DNA sequence: TGTGCCAGTCACGAGGGGGGCGAGCAGTTCTTC. This translates into CASHEGGEQFF.

This clonotype was recorded a few times. The chain employs TRBV20-1 and TRBJ2-3; 10 nucleotides match TRBD2. The ends lost 2 bases at V and 6 bases at J; junction bases unmatched: 11. The length of the CDR3 is 16 residues. CDR1 and CDR2 from the germline V gene are DFQATT and SNEGSKA (reference sequence). The CDR3 DNA is TGCAGTGCTAGATCTGGGAGCGGGAGGGGTGAGGATACGCAGTATTTT. It codes for CSARSGSGRGEDTQYF.

This rearrangement joins TRBV20-1 to TRBJ2-7; D might be TRBD1 (7 bases). This CDR3 comprises 14 residues. V lost 3 bases, J lost 3 bases, and 15 bases lay in between. The V gene's germline CDR1 is DFQATT and CDR2 SNEGSKA (reference sequence). The CDR3 is CSASDRRGHYEQYF. CDR3 DNA: TGCAGTGCTAGTGACCGGAGGGGGCACTACGAGCAGTACTTC.

This chain uses TRBV21-1 with TRBJ1-6; the table's D call, TRBD1, has no DNA check behind it. TRBV21-1 is given as a pseudogene. The CDR3 loop spans 14 amino acids. CDR3 DNA sequence: TGTGCCAGCAGGGGAGAGGGGGCGATTTCACCCCTCCACTTT. Amino acid sequence: CASRGEGAISPLHF.